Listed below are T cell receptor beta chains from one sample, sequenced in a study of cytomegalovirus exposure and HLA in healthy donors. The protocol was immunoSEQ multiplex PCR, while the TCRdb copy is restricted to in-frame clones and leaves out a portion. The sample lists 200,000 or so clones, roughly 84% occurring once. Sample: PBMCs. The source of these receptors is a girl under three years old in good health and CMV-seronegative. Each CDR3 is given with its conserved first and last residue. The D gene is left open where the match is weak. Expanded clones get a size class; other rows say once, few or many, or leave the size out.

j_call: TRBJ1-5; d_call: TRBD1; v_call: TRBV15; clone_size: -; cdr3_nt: TGTGCCACCAGCAGAGATACTGACCCCAGGGGGCGAGGAAATCAGCCCCAGCATTTT; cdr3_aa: CATSRDTDPRGRGNQPQHF
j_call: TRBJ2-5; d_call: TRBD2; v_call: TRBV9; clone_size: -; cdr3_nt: TGTGCCAGCAGCGTGGTAGCGGGGAGGGACGAGACCCAGTACTTC; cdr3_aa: CASSVVAGRDETQYF
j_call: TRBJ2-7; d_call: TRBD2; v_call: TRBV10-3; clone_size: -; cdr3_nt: TGTGCCATCAGGTATACTAGCGGGGGGCAGTACGAGCAGTACTTC; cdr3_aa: CAIRYTSGGQYEQYF
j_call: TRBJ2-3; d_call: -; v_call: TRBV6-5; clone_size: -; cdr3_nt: TGTGCCAGCAGCCCCTCACTATCGCGTGCAGATACGCAGTATTTT; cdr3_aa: CASSPSLSRADTQYF
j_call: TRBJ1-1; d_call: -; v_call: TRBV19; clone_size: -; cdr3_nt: TGTGCCAGTAGTATAGATCCCGGGGGTGGCACTGAAGCTTTCTTT; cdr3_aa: CASSIDPGGGTEAFF
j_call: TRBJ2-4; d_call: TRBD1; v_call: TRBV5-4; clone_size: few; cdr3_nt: TGTGCCAGCAGCGCCGGGACAGGGGAAATTCAGTACTTC; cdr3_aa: CASSAGTGEIQYF
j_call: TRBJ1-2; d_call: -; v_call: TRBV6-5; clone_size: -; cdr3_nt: TGTGCCAGCAGTTCTCGCAGGTTCCCATATGGCTACACCTTC; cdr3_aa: CASSSRRFPYGYTF
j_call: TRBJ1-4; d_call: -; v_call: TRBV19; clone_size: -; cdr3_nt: TGTGCCAGTAGTATAACGGGAACTAATGAAAAACTGTTTTTT; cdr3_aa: CASSITGTNEKLFF
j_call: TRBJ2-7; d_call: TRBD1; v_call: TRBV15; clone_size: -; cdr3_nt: TGTGCCACCAGCAGGACAGGGGGCTACGAGCAGTACTTC; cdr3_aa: CATSRTGGYEQYF
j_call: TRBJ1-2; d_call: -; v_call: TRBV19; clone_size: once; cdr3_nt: TGTGCCAGTAGGAAGGACAGATCACCAAACTATGGCTACACCTTC; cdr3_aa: CASRKDRSPNYGYTF
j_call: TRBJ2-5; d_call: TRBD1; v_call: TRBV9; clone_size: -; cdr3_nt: TGTGCCAGCAGCGTAGAATCGGGACAGGGCCTAGAGACCCAGTACTTC; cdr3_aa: CASSVESGQGLETQYF
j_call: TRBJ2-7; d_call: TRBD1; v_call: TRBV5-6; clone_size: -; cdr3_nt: TGTGCCAGCAGCTTCCGGGACAGCTACGAGCAGTACTTC; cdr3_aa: CASSFRDSYEQYF
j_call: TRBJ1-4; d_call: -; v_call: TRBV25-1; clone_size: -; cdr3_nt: TGTGCCAGCAGTGACAGGTTGGCTAATGAAAAACTGTTTTTT; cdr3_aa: CASSDRLANEKLFF
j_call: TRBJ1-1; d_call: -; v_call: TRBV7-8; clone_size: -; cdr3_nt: TGTGCCAGCAGCCTCCGTTTCGACAGCTGGGGAGCTTTCTTT; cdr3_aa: CASSLRFDSWGAFF
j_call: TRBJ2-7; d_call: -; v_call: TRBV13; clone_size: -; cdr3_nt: TGTGCCAGCAGCCTTTTACAAGTGCACGAGCAGTACTTC; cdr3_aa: CASSLLQVHEQYF
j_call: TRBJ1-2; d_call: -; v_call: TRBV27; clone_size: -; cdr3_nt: TGTGCCAGCAGTTTATCGACCGGGGTGGATGGCTACACCTTC; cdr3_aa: CASSLSTGVDGYTF
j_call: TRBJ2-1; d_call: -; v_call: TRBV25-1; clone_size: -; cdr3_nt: TGTGCCAGCAGTGAGTCAAACCCTCTCCTAGAGGATGAGCAGTTCTTC; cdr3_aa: CASSESNPLLEDEQFF
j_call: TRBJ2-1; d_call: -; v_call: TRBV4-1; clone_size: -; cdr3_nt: TGCGCCAGCAGCCAAGAGCCCATCAGCTCCTACAATGAGCAGTTCTTC; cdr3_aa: CASSQEPISSYNEQFF
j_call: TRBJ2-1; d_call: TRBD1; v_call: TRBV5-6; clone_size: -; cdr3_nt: TGTGCCAGCAGCTTCCCGGGACAGTGGTCCTACAATGAGCAGTTCTTC; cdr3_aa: CASSFPGQWSYNEQFF
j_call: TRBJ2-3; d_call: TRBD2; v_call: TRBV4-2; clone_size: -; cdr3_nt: TGTGCCAGCAGCCAAGGCCGCCCGGACAGAGGGAGACTAGCGGTCCACACAGATACGCAGTATTTT; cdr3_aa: CASSQGRPDRGRLAVHTDTQYF
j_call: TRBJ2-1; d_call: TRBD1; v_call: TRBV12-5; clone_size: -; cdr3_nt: TGTGCTAGTGGCGCAGGGGGCTTCAACAATGAGCAGTTCTTC; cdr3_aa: CASGAGGFNNEQFF
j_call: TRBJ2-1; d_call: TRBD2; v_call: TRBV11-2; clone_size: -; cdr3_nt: TGTGCCAGCAGCTTAGCTAGCGGGTCCTACAATGAGCAGTTCTTC; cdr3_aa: CASSLASGSYNEQFF
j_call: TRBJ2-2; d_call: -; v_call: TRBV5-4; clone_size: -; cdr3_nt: TGTGCCAGCAGCTTGGGGGGTAGCGCCTCCACCGGGGAGCTGTTTTTT; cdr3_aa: CASSLGGSASTGELFF
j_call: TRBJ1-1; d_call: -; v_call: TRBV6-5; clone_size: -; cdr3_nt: TGTGCCACTAGTCTACCGGGGTCGGGCACTGAAGCTTTCTTT; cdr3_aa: CATSLPGSGTEAFF
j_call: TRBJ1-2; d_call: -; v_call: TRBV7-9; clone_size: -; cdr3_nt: TGTGCCAGCAGCTTAGCGAGAGTAGGAGACTATGGCTACACCTTC; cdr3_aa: CASSLARVGDYGYTF
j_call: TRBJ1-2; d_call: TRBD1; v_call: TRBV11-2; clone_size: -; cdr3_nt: TGTGCCAGCAGAATCCCGGGACAGGGCCGGTATGGCTACACCTTC; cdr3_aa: CASRIPGQGRYGYTF
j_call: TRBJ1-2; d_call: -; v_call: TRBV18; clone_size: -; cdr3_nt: TGTGCCAGCTCACCACCGATATCAGCGAATAACTATGGCTACACCTTC; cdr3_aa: CASSPPISANNYGYTF
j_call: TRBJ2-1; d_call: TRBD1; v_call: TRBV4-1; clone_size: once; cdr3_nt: TGCGCCAGCAGCCAGAATGACAGGGGGCGAGGCCATGAGCAGTTCTTC; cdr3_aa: CASSQNDRGRGHEQFF
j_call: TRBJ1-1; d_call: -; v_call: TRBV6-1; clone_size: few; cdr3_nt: TGTGCCAGCAAGGGGGAGGGCACTGAAGCTTTCTTT; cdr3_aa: CASKGEGTEAFF
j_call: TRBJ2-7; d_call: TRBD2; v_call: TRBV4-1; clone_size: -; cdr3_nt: TGCGCCAGCAGCGGGACTAGCGGGAGCTACGAGCAGTACTTC; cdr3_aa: CASSGTSGSYEQYF
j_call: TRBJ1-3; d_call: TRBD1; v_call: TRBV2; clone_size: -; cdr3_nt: TGTGCCAGCAGTAACAGGGGGGAAGGAAACACCATATATTTT; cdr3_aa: CASSNRGEGNTIYF
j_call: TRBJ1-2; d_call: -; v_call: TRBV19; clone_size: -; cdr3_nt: TGTGCCAGTAGTACCAAGGGGAACTATGGCTACACCTTC; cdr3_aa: CASSTKGNYGYTF
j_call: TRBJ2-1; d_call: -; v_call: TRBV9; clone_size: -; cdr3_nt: TGTGCCAGCAGCTCCGGGACTCACAATGAGCAGTTCTTC; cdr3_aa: CASSSGTHNEQFF
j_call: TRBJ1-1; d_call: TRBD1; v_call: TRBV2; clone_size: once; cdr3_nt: TGTGCCAGCTCGGCAGGGGGTATGAACACTGAAGCTTTCTTT; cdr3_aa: CASSAGGMNTEAFF
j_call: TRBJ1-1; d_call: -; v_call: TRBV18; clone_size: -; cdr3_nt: TGTGCCAGCTCACCACCTCCAGGGGCCGACACTGAAGCTTTCTTT; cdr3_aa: CASSPPPGADTEAFF
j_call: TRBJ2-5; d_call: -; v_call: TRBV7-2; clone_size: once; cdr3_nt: TGTGCCAGCAGCGACAGTTTACAAGAGACCCAGTACTTC; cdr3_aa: CASSDSLQETQYF
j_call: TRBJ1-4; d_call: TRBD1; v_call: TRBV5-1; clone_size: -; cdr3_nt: TGCGCCAGCAGTCACTTACAGGGGGCAGAAAAACTGTTTTTT; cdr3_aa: CASSHLQGAEKLFF
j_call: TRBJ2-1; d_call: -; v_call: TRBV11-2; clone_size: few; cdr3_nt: TGTGCCAGCAGCCTTTGGGGAGAGGGCCCTAATGAGCAGTTCTTC; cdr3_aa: CASSLWGEGPNEQFF
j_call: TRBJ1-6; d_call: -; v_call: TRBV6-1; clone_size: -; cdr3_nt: TGTGCCAGCAGTGGTATAAACAGGGTCTTTATGGATTCACCCCTCCACTTT; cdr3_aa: CASSGINRVFMDSPLHF
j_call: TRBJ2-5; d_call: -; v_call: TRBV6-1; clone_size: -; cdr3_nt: TGTGCCAGCAGTGCTCAGGTTTGGGAGACCCAGTACTTC; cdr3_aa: CASSAQVWETQYF
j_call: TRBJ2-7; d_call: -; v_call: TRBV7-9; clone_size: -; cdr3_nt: TGTGCCAGCAGCGCTTCCGGGACAAACCACGAGCAGTACTTC; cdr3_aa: CASSASGTNHEQYF
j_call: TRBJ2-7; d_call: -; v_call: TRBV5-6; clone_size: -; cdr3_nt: TGTGCCAGCAGCTTGTCAGGGGTAAACTACGAGCAGTACTTC; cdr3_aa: CASSLSGVNYEQYF
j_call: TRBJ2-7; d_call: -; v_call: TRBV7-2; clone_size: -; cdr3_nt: TGTGCCAGCAGCTTAGACCTAGGGAGCTCCTACGAGCAGTACTTC; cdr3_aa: CASSLDLGSSYEQYF
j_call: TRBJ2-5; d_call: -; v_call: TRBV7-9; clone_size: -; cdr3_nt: TGTGCCAGCAGCTTAGCCTCGGAGACCCAGTACTTC; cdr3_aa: CASSLASETQYF
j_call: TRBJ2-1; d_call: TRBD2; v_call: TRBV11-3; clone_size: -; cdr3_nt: TGTGCCAGCAGCTTAGGTACTAGCGGGAGGGCCGTGGGTATTGAGCAGTTCTTC; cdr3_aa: CASSLGTSGRAVGIEQFF
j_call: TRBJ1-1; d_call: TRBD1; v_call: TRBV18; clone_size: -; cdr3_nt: TGTGCCAGCTCGTACGGGACAGGGCCATTTAACACTGAAGCTTTCTTT; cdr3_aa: CASSYGTGPFNTEAFF
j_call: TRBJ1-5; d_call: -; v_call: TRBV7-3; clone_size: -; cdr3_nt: TGTGCCAGCAGCTTAAACGACCGATTGCGGCCCAATCAGCCCCAGCATTTT; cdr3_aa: CASSLNDRLRPNQPQHF
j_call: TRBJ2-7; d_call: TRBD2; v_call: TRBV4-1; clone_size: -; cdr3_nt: TGCGCCAGCAGCCCAACGACTAGCGGGGGGGCCGGGGATTACGAGCAGTACTTC; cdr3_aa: CASSPTTSGGAGDYEQYF
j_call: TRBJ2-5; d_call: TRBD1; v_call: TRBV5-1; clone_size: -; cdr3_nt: TGCGCCAGCAGCGCCCGGGACAGGGGCATGGAGACCCAGTACTTC; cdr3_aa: CASSARDRGMETQYF
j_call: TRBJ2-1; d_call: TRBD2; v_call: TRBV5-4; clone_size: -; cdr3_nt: TGTGCCAGCAGCTTGGCCATCAAGGGGACTAGCGCCTACAATGAGCAGTTCTTC; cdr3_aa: CASSLAIKGTSAYNEQFF
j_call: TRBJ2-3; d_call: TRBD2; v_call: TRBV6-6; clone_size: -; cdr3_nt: TGTGCCAGCAGTTATAGCGGGGGTAGCACAGATACGCAGTATTTT; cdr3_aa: CASSYSGGSTDTQYF
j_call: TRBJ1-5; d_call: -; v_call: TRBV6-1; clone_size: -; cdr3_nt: TGTGCCAGCAGCCCCGGGAGGAGGAGGGATCAGCCCCAGCATTTT; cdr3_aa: CASSPGRRRDQPQHF
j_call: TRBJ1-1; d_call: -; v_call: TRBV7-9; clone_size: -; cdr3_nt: TGTGCCAGCAGCTCACAGGGGAACACTGAAGCTTTCTTT; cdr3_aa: CASSSQGNTEAFF
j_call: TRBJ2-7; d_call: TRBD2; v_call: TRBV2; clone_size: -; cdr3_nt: TGTGCCAGCAGGGAGGGAGCGGGGGTGGGGACCTACGAGCAGTACTTC; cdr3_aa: CASREGAGVGTYEQYF
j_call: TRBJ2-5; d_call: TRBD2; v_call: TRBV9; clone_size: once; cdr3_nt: TGTGCCAGCAGCGGGTTTAGCGGGAGCGGGGAGACCCAGTACTTC; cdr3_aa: CASSGFSGSGETQYF
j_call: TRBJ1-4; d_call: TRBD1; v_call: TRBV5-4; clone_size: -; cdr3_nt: TGTGCCAGCAGCCATGGACAGGGGAATAATGAAAAACTGTTTTTT; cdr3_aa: CASSHGQGNNEKLFF
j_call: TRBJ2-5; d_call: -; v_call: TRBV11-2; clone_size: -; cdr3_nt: TGTGCCAGCAGCTTAGAAGCGAAAGAGACCCAGTACTTC; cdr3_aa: CASSLEAKETQYF
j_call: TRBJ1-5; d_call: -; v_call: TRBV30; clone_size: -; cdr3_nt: TGTGCCTGGAGTACAGGGCCAGGACTAGAGAAGCCCCAGCATTTT; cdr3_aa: CAWSTGPGLEKPQHF